This T cell receptor beta chain was obtained from a study of graft-versus-host responses after intestinal transplantation. TCRdb keeps only in-frame clones here, not all; method: immunoSEQ multiplex PCR. The sample has 75,000 to 100,000 clones; approximately 90% are singletons. The TCR comes from a human patient who received an intestinal transplant, so some T cells may come from the graft donor. Sample: PBMCs, taken about 460 days after intestinal transplant.

The CDR3 DNA reads as TGTGCCAGCAGTGGCCGACAGAATGGCTACACCTTC. Translated, it gives CASSGRQNGYTF. The V gene is TRBV6-5, the J gene TRBJ1-2, with D perhaps matching TRBD1 (5 bases). The CDR3 sequence is 12 residues long. In germline, CDR1 is MNHEY, CDR2 SVGAGI. V lost 5 bases and J 6 bases, leaving 10 bases between the germline ends.